Shown below are 25 T cell receptor beta chains from a single sample sequenced in a study of blood T cell repertoires in COVID-19. Produced via immunoSEQ multiplex PCR; TCRdb's table is partial and in-frame only. The sample has about 190,000 clones, almost 80% seen once. The sample consisted of peripheral blood. The receptors shown here come from a man aged 60 to 69 with active or convalescent COVID-19.

CDR3 DNA: TGTGCCAGCAGCTGGGTAGCAGATCAGCCCCAGCATTTT. Translating gives CASSWVADQPQHF. The genes are TRBV7-2 and TRBJ1-5; D gene uncertain. Deletions cut 4 bases from V and 5 bases from J, with 9 bases between. In germline, CDR1 is SGHTA, CDR2 FQGNSA. There are 13 residues in the CDR3.

This sequence joins TRBV6-5 and TRBJ2-1, with a tentative D call TRBD2 (6 bases). Germline V CDR1 and CDR2: MNHEY, SVGAGI. V was shortened by 7 bases and J by 10 bases, with 23 bases between the two germline ends. This CDR3 is 15 amino acids long. As DNA, the CDR3 is TGTGCCAGCACTTCCCCGGGACTCCGACCTAGAGAGCAGTTCTTC. Residues: CASTSPGLRPREQFF.

This clone was counted between two and nine times. The DNA for the CDR3 is TGTGCCAGCAACACCCCCGGGCAGGGAATCGATGAAAAACTGTTTTTT. Translating gives CASNTPGQGIDEKLFF. This chain joins TRBV2 and TRBJ1-4, with D maybe TRBD1 (5 bases). Germline V lookup: CDR1 SNHLY, CDR2 FYNNEI. This CDR3 spans 16 amino acids. Trimming removed 7 bases at V and 6 bases at J, with 21 bases between.

The chain uses TRBV11-1 and TRBJ2-5; 9 bases agree with TRBD1. The CDR3 runs 14 residues. V shed 5 bases and J 4 bases; nucleotides not matched to a gene: 5. Germline loops: CDR1 SGHAT, CDR2 FQDESV (reference sequence). CDR3 loop: CASSADRGRETQYF. The CDR3 nucleotides read TGTGCCAGCAGCGCTGACAGGGGGAGAGAGACCCAGTACTTC.

This chain connects TRBV7-9 to TRBJ1-2, with 9 bases fitting TRBD1. V was pared by 5 bases and J by 4 bases, with 8 bases of the junction left unmatched. This CDR3 is 15 amino acids long. Germline CDR1 is SEHNR and CDR2 is FQNEAQ (reference sequence). The DNA of the CDR3 is TGTGCCAGCAGCCCGCGGACAGGGGAAGGCTATGGCTACACCTTC. As protein: CASSPRTGEGYGYTF.

V gene TRBV27 combines with J gene TRBJ2-1, with D tentatively TRBD2 (7 bases). V lost 3 bases, J lost 5 bases, and 14 bases lay in between. The CDR3 runs 15 residues. Germline values: CDR1 MNHEY, CDR2 SMNVEV (reference sequence). The CDR3 reads CASSFGGGTNNEQFF. CDR3 in DNA: TGTGCCAGCAGTTTTGGGGGGGGGACAAACAATGAGCAGTTCTTC.

This clone was seen a few times. The chain couples TRBV5-4 to TRBJ1-2; 12 nucleotides line up with TRBD1. The V and J ends lost 0 bases and 7 bases, in that order; junction bases with no gene match: 4. The CDR3 length is 15 residues. Germline loops: CDR1 SGHNT, CDR2 YYREEE (reference sequence). The CDR3: CASSLAGQGALGYTF. For the CDR3, the DNA is TGTGCCAGCAGCTTGGCGGGACAGGGGGCGCTTGGCTACACCTTC.

This clone was detected a few times. The V and J genes are TRBV7-8 and TRBJ1-2; unclear D gene. Trimming removed 1 base from V and 0 bases from J, with 6 bases in between. This CDR3 is built from 14 residues. Germline lookup yields CDR1 SGHVS and CDR2 FQNEAQ. CDR3 amino acids: CASSLGSANYGYTF. The CDR3 bases are TGTGCCAGCAGCTTAGGGTCGGCTAACTATGGCTACACCTTC.

This chain joins TRBV21-1 and TRBJ2-5; TRBD1 reflects the table's D call only, with no check against the DNA. TRBV21-1 has pseudogene status. The CDR3 spans 14 residues. The CDR3, as DNA: TGTGCCAGCACCACACCAGGGGCTCGGGAGACCCAGTACTTC. Translating gives CASTTPGARETQYF.

The chain couples TRBV5-1 to TRBJ2-4, with 9 bases matching TRBD2. This CDR3 has 14 residues. Germline CDR1 and CDR2: SGHRS and YFSETQ. V dropped 5 bases and J dropped 5; count of bases not matched to a gene: 5. CDR3 sequence: CASRGGRGENIQYF. In DNA form, the CDR3 reads TGCGCCAGCAGGGGCGGGAGGGGAGAAAACATTCAGTACTTC.

The V and J genes are TRBV6-5 and TRBJ2-7; 10 bases map to TRBD1. Looked up from germline, CDR1 is MNHEY and CDR2 is SVGAGI. The CDR3 sequence is 15 residues long. Trimming removed 2 bases from V and 2 bases from J; junction bases left unmatched: 3. The chain's CDR3 is CASSYDRGQAYEQYF. Here the CDR3 DNA reads TGTGCCAGCAGTTACGACAGGGGGCAGGCCTACGAGCAGTACTTC.

This clone was detected only once. This chain links TRBV4-1 with TRBJ2-5, with D tentatively TRBD1 (6 bases). The V end was cut by 0 bases, the J end by 3 bases, with 11 bases between. The CDR3 sequence is 15 residues long. Germline V gives CDR1 MGHRA, CDR2 YSYEKL. The CDR3 sequence is CASSQELSGEETQYF. As DNA, the CDR3 is TGCGCCAGCAGCCAAGAGTTGTCAGGGGAAGAGACCCAGTACTTC.

The chain joins TRBV28 to TRBJ2-1, with D perhaps TRBD1 (6 bases). Germline CDR1 is MDHEN and CDR2 is SYDVKM. Trimming removed 3 bases from V and 7 bases from J, with 16 bases in between. The CDR3 consists of 15 residues. CDR3 amino acids: CASSFYQGWENEQFF. CDR3 DNA sequence: TGTGCCAGCAGTTTCTACCAGGGGTGGGAGAATGAGCAGTTCTTC. Drawing the rest from reference TRBV28 and TRBJ2-1, the complete variable domain is DVKVTQSSRYLVKRTGEKVFLECVQDMDHENMFWYRQDPGLGLRLIYFSYDVKMKEKGDIPEGYSVSREKKERFSLILESASTNQTSMYLCASSFYQGWENEQFFGPGTRLTVL.

V and J are TRBV28 and TRBJ2-3, with TRBD2 matching 9 bases. V dropped 6 bases and J dropped 0; count of bases not matched to a gene: 4. The CDR3 runs to 15 residues. Germline V gene lookup returns CDR1 MDHEN and CDR2 SYDVKM. The chain's CDR3 is CASSVTSGSTDTQYF. CDR3 nucleotide sequence: TGTGCCAGCAGCGTGACTAGCGGTAGCACAGATACGCAGTATTTT.

The chain has TRBV18 and TRBJ2-6, with D perhaps TRBD2 (5 bases). V lost 8 bases to trimming and J lost 2 bases, with 22 bases between them. This CDR3 has 18 residues. Germline CDR1 is KGHSH and CDR2 is LQKENI. The CDR3 nucleotides read TGTGCCAGCCCCGGATTAGTAGGAGGTCCCACTGGGGCCAACGTCCTGACTTTC. It yields the protein CASPGLVGGPTGANVLTF.

V gene TRBV3-1 (or the pseudogene TRBV3-2) combines with J gene TRBJ2-7, with 8 bases aligning to TRBD1. The CDR3 sequence is 15 residues long. CDR1 LGHDT and CDR2 YNNKEL come from the germline V gene (reference sequence). V was pared by 5 bases and J by 0 bases, with 6 bases of the junction left unmatched. The CDR3 sequence is CASSTRTGNSYEQYF. In DNA, the CDR3 is TGTGCCAGCAGCACACGGACAGGGAACTCCTACGAGCAGTACTTC.

The chain employs TRBV19 and TRBJ2-7; weak D call: TRBD1 (6 bases). This CDR3 is built from 14 residues. V lost 7 bases to trimming and J lost 2 bases, with 15 bases between them. Germline CDR1 and CDR2: LNHDA and SQIVND (reference sequence). The DNA for the CDR3 is TGTGCCAGTAAGATGAACAGGGACCCCTACGAGCAGTACTTC. This gives the protein CASKMNRDPYEQYF. The full variable domain, rest sourced from reference TRBV19 and TRBJ2-7, is DGGITQSPKYLFRKEGQNVTLSCEQNLNHDAMYWYRQDPGQGLRLIYYSQIVNDFQKGDIAEGYSVSREKKESFPLTVTSAQKNPTAFYLCASKMNRDPYEQYFGPGTRLTVT.

This rearrangement joins TRBV27 to TRBJ1-6; no reliable D call. The ends were cut back, 2 bases at V and 7 bases at J, with 6 bases in the middle. This CDR3 comprises 13 residues. Germline-derived CDR1 and CDR2 are MNHEY and SMNVEV (reference sequence). Written as DNA, the CDR3 is TGTGCCAGCAGTTTAGGAGAGAATTCACCCCTCCACTTT. Translating it yields CASSLGENSPLHF.

The rearrangement joins TRBV29-1 to TRBJ1-4; D might be TRBD1 (5 bases). Trimming removed 7 bases at V and 4 bases at J, with 10 bases between. CDR3 size: 12 residues. Germline CDR1 is SQVTM and CDR2 is ANQGSEA. The CDR3 DNA follows: TGCAGCGCTCAGGGAATTAATGAAAAACTGTTTTTT. This sequence encodes CSAQGINEKLFF.

The chain links TRBV9 to TRBJ2-1; perhaps TRBD2 as D (6 bases). The CDR3 has 13 residues. From germline, CDR1 is SGDLS and CDR2 YYNGEE. V was pared by 4 bases and J by 10 bases, with 15 bases between. CDR3 region: CASSKEGLGEQFF. The CDR3 DNA reads as TGTGCCAGCAGCAAGGAGGGTTTGGGCGAGCAGTTCTTC.

The chain recombines TRBV5-6 with TRBJ2-1, with 12 positions matching TRBD2. CDR3 length: 16 residues. Germline V gives CDR1 SGHDT, CDR2 YYEEEE. V trimming: 0 bases; J trimming: 8 bases; junction bases outside the gene matches: 6. The DNA for the CDR3 is TGTGCCAGCAGCTTGGTAGTTTCTAGCGGGAGGGATGAGCAGTTCTTC. It translates to CASSLVVSSGRDEQFF. The variable domain in full, with the rest retrieved from reference TRBV5-6 and TRBJ2-1, is DAGVTQSPTHLIKTRGQQVTLRCSPKSGHDTVSWYQQALGQGPQFIFQYYEEEERQRGNFPDRFSGHQFPNYSSELNVNALLLGDSALYLCASSLVVSSGRDEQFFGPGTRLTVL.

This clone appeared many times. The genes are TRBV4-2 and TRBJ2-1; D is ambiguous. V lost 0 bases to trimming and J lost 6 bases, with 6 bases between them. The germline gives CDR1 LGHNA, CDR2 YNFKEQ. CDR3 length: 13 residues. This CDR3 is CASSQDRVNEQFF. CDR3 coding DNA: TGTGCCAGCAGCCAAGATCGGGTCAATGAGCAGTTCTTC.

This clone was seen a single time. V is TRBV3-1 (or the pseudogene TRBV3-2) and J is TRBJ2-1; 10 nucleotides line up with TRBD2. The V gene end was trimmed by 0 bases and the J gene end by 8 bases; junction bases not matched to a gene: 10. This CDR3 has 17 amino acids. Germline assignment: CDR1 LGHDT and CDR2 YNNKEL (reference sequence). The CDR3 DNA follows: TGTGCCAGCAGCCAAGATGCTCAGCGGGAGGGCCCTGATGAGCAGTTCTTC. Translated, it gives CASSQDAQREGPDEQFF.

The chain uses TRBV7-2 and TRBJ1-2; weak D call: TRBD1 (5 bases). Germline V gene data show CDR1 as SGHTA and CDR2 as FQGNSA. V was trimmed by 1 base and J by 13 bases, leaving 13 bases between them. The CDR3 spans 12 residues. CDR3 protein: CASSLDRAGFTF. The DNA for the CDR3 is TGTGCCAGCAGCTTAGATAGGGCAGGGTTCACCTTC.

The chain is built from TRBV18 and TRBJ2-7; a weak D match, TRBD1 (5 bases). The germline V gene encodes CDR1 KGHSH and CDR2 LQKENI. V was cut by 4 bases and J by 6 bases, with 13 bases left in between. The CDR3 has 13 amino acids. The CDR3 reads CASSLDRVAEQYF. The CDR3 region has the DNA TGTGCCAGCTCACTTGACAGAGTTGCCGAGCAGTACTTC.